Listed below are T cell receptor beta chains from one sample, sequenced in a study of beta chain features in type 1 diabetes. The protocol was immunoSEQ multiplex PCR, while the TCRdb copy is restricted to in-frame clones and leaves out a portion. The data contain 300,000 to 450,000 clones, about 10% of them singletons. What was sequenced was central memory CD4+ T cells from blood. The receptors originated from a man aged 25-45 years with type 1 diabetes. Both conserved end residues are part of each CDR3. The D gene is left open where the match is weak. The size of a clone is reported for some rows only, either as once, few or many, or as a class for expanded clones.

abundance	len	v_gene	d_gene	j_gene	CDR3nt	CDR3aa
few	14	TRBV2	.	TRBJ1-5	TGTGCCAGCAGTGAAAACCGGGACAATCAGCCCCAGCATTTT	CASSENRDNQPQHF
.	17	TRBV6-4	TRBD2	TRBJ2-3	TGTGCCAGCAGTCTTATTCACCTAGCGGGGAGAACAGATACGCAGTATTTT	CASSLIHLAGRTDTQYF
.	17	TRBV5-6	TRBD1	TRBJ1-1	TGTGCCAGCAGCGGAGGGACAGCCTACTCGACTTACACTGAAGCTTTCTTT	CASSGGTAYSTYTEAFF
.	14	TRBV7-2	TRBD2	TRBJ2-7	TGTGCCAGCAGCTTAAGGGTAGCGGGAGACGAGCAGTACTTC	CASSLRVAGDEQYF
.	14	TRBV6-1	TRBD1	TRBJ2-3	TGTGCCACTGGACAGGGGGCAGGCACAGATACGCAGTATTTT	CATGQGAGTDTQYF
.	13	TRBV18	.	TRBJ1-2	TGTGCCAGCTCACCCCCAACTAACTATGGCTACACCTTC	CASSPPTNYGYTF
.	15	TRBV27	.	TRBJ2-2	TGTGCCAGCAGTTCGAGGTCGATAAACACCGGGGAGCTGTTTTTT	CASSSRSINTGELFF
.	14	TRBV9	.	TRBJ1-4	TGTGCCAGCAGCGTCGACAGGAGGGGAGGAAAACTGTTTTTT	CASSVDRRGGKLFF
.	14	TRBV30	TRBD1	TRBJ2-7	TGTGCCTGGAGTAACGGCGGGACAGGGGGAATGCAGTACTTC	CAWSNGGTGGMQYF
.	16	TRBV5-4	.	TRBJ1-4	TGTGCCAGCAGCTTGGCCCTGGGAACAACTAATGAAAAACTGTTTTTT	CASSLALGTTNEKLFF
.	13	TRBV12-5	.	TRBJ1-5	TGTGCTAGTGGTTTGGAAGAGGGACAGCCCCAGCATTTT	CASGLEEGQPQHF
.	13	TRBV5-4	TRBD2	TRBJ2-7	TGTGCCAGCAGCTGGGCGGGAGCAGGAGAGCAGTACTTC	CASSWAGAGEQYF
few	14	TRBV2	.	TRBJ2-5	TGTGCCAGCAGTTTGGGGGCAAGGTCGGAGACCCAGTACTTC	CASSLGARSETQYF
few	15	TRBV5-1	TRBD2	TRBJ2-1	TGCGCCAGTTCCACCCCATTAGCGGGTAACAATGAGCAGTTCTTC	CASSTPLAGNNEQFF
.	18	TRBV14	.	TRBJ2-2	TGTGCCAGCAGCTCCAAGAGGGCTTTTTATGGGCCTACCGGGGAGCTGTTTTTT	CASSSKRAFYGPTGELFF
few	14	TRBV11-2	.	TRBJ2-7	TGTGCCAGCAGCACCCTTGGGGGCGCCTACGAGCAGTACTTC	CASSTLGGAYEQYF
few	15	TRBV28	TRBD2	TRBJ2-5	TGTGCCAGCAGTTTTAGGCGGGGGGCGCGAGAGACCCAGTACTTC	CASSFRRGARETQYF
.	16	TRBV28	.	TRBJ2-2	TGTGCCAGCAGTTTGGTTCAGGGTTGGAAGACCGGGGAGCTGTTTTTT	CASSLVQGWKTGELFF
few	14	TRBV6-1	.	TRBJ1-2	TGTGCCAGCAGTGTTTTGGGGGCTTCAAGGGGCTACACCTTC	CASSVLGASRGYTF
many	15	TRBV25-1	.	TRBJ2-7	TGTGCCAGCAGTGAAATGCAGGGCGTGCGGGACGAGCAGTACTTC	CASSEMQGVRDEQYF
few	14	TRBV6-5	.	TRBJ1-5	TGTGCCAGCAGTTACTCCTGGGGGGGGAGGCCCCAGCATTTT	CASSYSWGGRPQHF
.	14	TRBV28	TRBD1	TRBJ2-5	TGTGCCAGCAGCCTCCGGACAGGGTCAGAGACCCAGTACTTC	CASSLRTGSETQYF
.	14	TRBV7-2	TRBD1	TRBJ1-4	TGTGCCAGCAGCCCCCGGACAGGGGGCGAGAAACTGTTTTTT	CASSPRTGGEKLFF
few	14	TRBV7-6	.	TRBJ2-3	TGTGCCAGCAGCTCTTCGGACTTAACAGATACGCAGTATTTT	CASSSSDLTDTQYF
few	15	TRBV6-5	TRBD1	TRBJ2-7	TGTGCCAGCGCTCCAGGACAGGGTTCAGGCAGGCAGCAGTACTTC	CASAPGQGSGRQQYF
few	15	TRBV2	TRBD1	TRBJ2-7	TGTGCCAGCAGTGAAAAGACAGGGGGGTTCTACGAGCAGTACTTC	CASSEKTGGFYEQYF
few	16	TRBV27	TRBD1	TRBJ1-1	TGTGCCAGCAGTTTTTCCCAGACAGGGAAGAACACTGAAGCTTTCTTT	CASSFSQTGKNTEAFF
few	14	TRBV18	TRBD1	TRBJ1-5	TGTGCCAGCTCACCCGGCGCAGGGGGGCAGCCCCAGCATTTT	CASSPGAGGQPQHF
.	16	TRBV18	.	TRBJ2-7	TGTGCCAGCTCACCACCGGGGAACCTTCGCTCCTACGAGCAGTACTTC	CASSPPGNLRSYEQYF
.	11	TRBV20-1	.	TRBJ1-2	TGCAGTAGATCCGGGACAAATGGCTACACCTTC	CSRSGTNGYTF
few	11	TRBV20-1	.	TRBJ2-7	TGCAGTGCTAGATATGACAGCGAGCAGTACTTC	CSARYDSEQYF
many	15	TRBV7-2	.	TRBJ2-3	TGTGCCAGCAGCTTAATGGCGGGTAGCACAGATACGCAGTATTTT	CASSLMAGSTDTQYF
.	14	TRBV7-8	.	TRBJ2-5	TGTGCCAGCAGCGAGCGCGGGACGATAGAGACCCAGTACTTC	CASSERGTIETQYF